The following is a TCR beta chain sequence with its context. The data were obtained in a study of blood T cell repertoires in COVID-19. The V gene's germline CDR1 is SGHAT and CDR2 FQDESV (reference sequence). Trimming pared 7 bases from V and 10 bases from J, leaving 14 bases between. The CDR3 has 13 residues. Generated by immunoSEQ multiplex PCR, the TCRdb table keeps only in-frame clones and is missing some. The data show hundreds of thousands of clones, 88% seen once. This TCR derives from a middle-aged woman who had recovered from COVID-19. This chain connects TRBV11-1 to TRBJ1-6, with D possibly TRBD1 on 5 matching bases. The source material was peripheral blood. In DNA form, the CDR3 reads TGTGCCAGCACCCTAGGGGCAGAGTCACCCCTCCACTTT. Protein product: CASTLGAESPLHF.